This T cell receptor (beta chain) stems from a study of cytomegalovirus exposure and HLA in healthy donors. Study background: Early on, a data release was issued that held 80 million or so unique TCRs from HLA-typed donors. Findings and limits, study-wide: The classifier reportedly diagnosed cytomegalovirus status with high sensitivity and specificity.

This clone has a single count. No antigen is known for it. 13 Jbeta primers and 60 Vbeta primers were used for the PCR. Using immunoSEQ multiplex PCR, the repertoire was profiled, and TCRdb retains in-frame clones only, with some absent. The sample lists around 130,000 clones; 80% were seen once. The CDR3 loop spans 12 amino acids. The V and J ends lost 4 bases and 7 bases respectively, with 8 bases between them. CDR1 MNHEY and CDR2 SMNVEV come from the germline V gene (reference sequence). The rearrangement uses TRBV27 and TRBJ2-1; the D gene is possibly TRBD2 (6 bases). This receptor was obtained from a man aged 30-40 years in good health and CMV-seronegative. The sequenced sample was PBMCs. The CDR3 sequence: CASSSGLNEQFF. The CDR3 DNA reads as TGTGCCAGCAGTTCCGGACTAAATGAGCAGTTCTTC.